Listed below are T cell receptor beta chains from one sample, sequenced in a study of blood T cells in healthy people across ages. A single record per CDR3 protein comes from TCRdb applying MiXCR to the 5' RACE reads. The sample lists around 650,000 distinct CDR3 sequences, less than 45% occurring once. Sequencing input: blood. The receptors stem from a man at least 80 years old in good health. Both conserved end residues are part of each CDR3. A D gene is named only where the DNA matches it firmly. Size tells how often a clone was seen (once, few, many) or the class of an expanded clone, and some rows leave it out.

TRBJ2-5	.	.	TRBV12-3/TRBV12-4	TGTGCCAGCAGTACCTTGAGGGGCCAAGAGACCCAGTACTTC	CASSTLRGQETQYF
TRBJ1-1	.	once	TRBV5-1	TGCGCCAGCAGCTGGACCCCGACAGGAACGATCACTGAAGCTTTCTTT	CASSWTPTGTITEAFF
TRBJ2-7	TRBD1	.	TRBV6-2/TRBV6-3	TGTGCCAGCAGCTGGGGTCCCGACAGGGCCTACGAGCAGTACTTC	CASSWGPDRAYEQYF
TRBJ1-2	.	many	TRBV6-6	TGTGCCAGCGATAGACAGGAACGGCACTATGGCTACACCTTC	CASDRQERHYGYTF
TRBJ2-1	TRBD2	.	TRBV28	TGTGCCAGCAGTTTGTACGCGAGCGGGAGTTACAATGAGCAGTTCTTC	CASSLYASGSYNEQFF
TRBJ2-2	.	.	TRBV7-2	TGTGCCAGCAGCGCCACTTTGGGGACCGGGGAGCTGTTTTTT	CASSATLGTGELFF
TRBJ2-7	.	.	TRBV6-6	TGTGCCAGCACTGCTCCCCTCTCCTACGAGCAGTACTTC	CASTAPLSYEQYF
TRBJ2-3	TRBD1	few	TRBV20-1	TGCAGTGCTACCCCAGGCAAGGGACAGGGCACAGATACGCAGTATTTT	CSATPGKGQGTDTQYF
TRBJ2-7	.	once	TRBV20-1	TGCAATGCCCCCGGACAGACCTACGAGCAGTACTTC	CNAPGQTYEQYF
TRBJ2-7	.	.	TRBV6-2/TRBV6-3	TGTGCCACAAAAAATTACAGGGTCTCCGAGCAGTACTTC	CATKNYRVSEQYF
TRBJ1-2	.	few	TRBV6-1	TGTGCCAGCAGTCTCAGAGACAGGACTCTTAACTATGGCTACACCTTC	CASSLRDRTLNYGYTF
TRBJ2-7	TRBD1	.	TRBV7-2	TGTGCCAGCAGCTTAGTCCGACAGGGTGGCCACGAGCAGTACTTC	CASSLVRQGGHEQYF
TRBJ2-5	.	few	TRBV20-1	TGCAGTGCAATAAACGACGGTCACCAAGAGACCCAGTACTTC	CSAINDGHQETQYF
TRBJ2-3	TRBD1	.	TRBV7-8	TGTGCCAGCAGCTTTGGACAGGGGTCAAATACGCAGTATTTT	CASSFGQGSNTQYF
TRBJ1-2	.	many	TRBV3-1	TGTGCCAGCAGCCGCCTTGACGGGGACTATGGCTACACCTTC	CASSRLDGDYGYTF
TRBJ2-3	.	.	TRBV5-1	TGCGCCAGCAGCGAGGGACACTCGGACGGCACAGATACGCAGTATTTT	CASSEGHSDGTDTQYF
TRBJ1-5	.	.	TRBV4-1	TGCGCCAGCAGCCACCCCGAGGGCAGGGGAGGTCAGGGCAATCAGCCCCAGCATTTT	CASSHPEGRGGQGNQPQHF
TRBJ2-7	TRBD2	.	TRBV4-2	TGTGCCAGCAGCCAAGTCGGGACTACAGGCTACGAGCAGTACTTC	CASSQVGTTGYEQYF
TRBJ1-1	.	.	TRBV20-1	TGCAGTGCAGCAGGAGGCATTGAAGCTTTCTTT	CSAAGGIEAFF
TRBJ2-5	.	.	TRBV7-8	TGTGCCAGCAGCGGATTTCTAACAGGGGAGGCGACCCAGTACTTC	CASSGFLTGEATQYF
TRBJ1-4	.	.	TRBV21-1	TGTGCCAGCAGCAGGGGAGGGACCCAAAGAGAAAAACTGTTTTTT	CASSRGGTQREKLFF
TRBJ2-7	TRBD2	many	TRBV6-2/TRBV6-3	TGTGCCAGCACCAACGGACTAGCGGGGCTCGGCGAGCAGTACTTC	CASTNGLAGLGEQYF
TRBJ2-5	TRBD2	.	TRBV7-2	TGTGCCAGCAGCTTCAATGCGGGGGGGCTGGAGACCCAGTACTTC	CASSFNAGGLETQYF
TRBJ2-7	TRBD1	few	TRBV9	TGTGCCAGCAGCGTAAACCCCGGGACAGACCTTTACGAGCAGTACTTC	CASSVNPGTDLYEQYF
TRBJ2-2	.	.	TRBV3-1	TGTGCCAGCAGCCTGACCGGAGGGGGCCCGAACACCGGGGAGCTGTTTTTT	CASSLTGGGPNTGELFF
TRBJ1-1	.	.	TRBV27	TGTGCCAGCTGTGGGCTCGAGAACACTGAAGCTTTCTTT	CASCGLENTEAFF
TRBJ1-1	.	.	TRBV6-2/TRBV6-3	TGTGCCAGCAGTTACTGGGGGGGCCGCACTGAAGCTTTCTTT	CASSYWGGRTEAFF
TRBJ2-1	.	few	TRBV6-2/TRBV6-3	TGTGCCAGCAGTTACAGGGAGACCCAGTTCTTC	CASSYRETQFF
TRBJ2-5	TRBD1	.	TRBV3-1	TGTGCCAGCAGGGACCATAGACAGGGGGCGGAGGAGACCCAGTACTTC	CASRDHRQGAEETQYF
TRBJ1-1	.	few	TRBV19	TGTGCCAGTAGCCCTCTCGGGACTGAAGCTTTCTTT	CASSPLGTEAFF
TRBJ2-7	TRBD1	.	TRBV20-1	TGCAGTGCTAGCCCGAGGACAGGGGCCTACGAGCAGTACTTC	CSASPRTGAYEQYF
TRBJ2-4	TRBD1	.	TRBV6-2/TRBV6-3	TGTGCCAGCAGCGGGACAGGGAATATCATTCAGTACTTC	CASSGTGNIIQYF
TRBJ2-1	.	many	TRBV10-3	TGTGCCATCAGTGAGACTTATCCAAACAATGAGCAGTTCTTC	CAISETYPNNEQFF
TRBJ1-3	TRBD1	.	TRBV7-6	TGTGCCAGCAGCTTGGGGAGCTTCGGGACAGGCCCCATCTCTGGAAACACCATATATTTT	CASSLGSFGTGPISGNTIYF
TRBJ2-1	TRBD1	.	TRBV15	TGTGCCACCAGCAGAGGTTGGGGACAGGGGTTCTACAATGAGCAGTTCTTC	CATSRGWGQGFYNEQFF
TRBJ1-2	TRBD1	.	TRBV11-2	TGTGCCAGCAGTCACGGGACAGGGGGCTATGGCTACACCTTC	CASSHGTGGYGYTF
TRBJ2-3	TRBD2	many	TRBV29-1	TGCAGCGTCGACCGGACTAGCGGGAGAAATACGCAGTATTTT	CSVDRTSGRNTQYF
TRBJ2-1	.	.	TRBV7-9	TGTGCCAGCAGCTTATCAGGCGGTACGGCCCCCTCCTACAATGAGCAGTTCTTC	CASSLSGGTAPSYNEQFF
TRBJ1-5	.	.	TRBV6-1	TGTGCCAGCATCGTCAGGGGCCAGGGTCAGCCCCAGCATTTT	CASIVRGQGQPQHF
TRBJ2-1	TRBD1	.	TRBV7-8	TGTGCCAGCAGCTTTGGTTACGGACAGGGCTACAATGAGCAGTTCTTC	CASSFGYGQGYNEQFF
TRBJ1-2	.	.	TRBV27	TGTGCCAGCAGTTTGCAGTCGGGGGATAGCTATGGCTACACCTTC	CASSLQSGDSYGYTF
TRBJ2-3	.	.	TRBV2	TGTGCCAGCAGTGAAGCGCTACGTGGCGGACCCCCGTATTTT	CASSEALRGGPPYF
TRBJ2-5	.	.	TRBV6-2/TRBV6-3	TGTGCCAGCAGTTGGACGGAACAGGGACTGGGGCACCAAGAGACCCAGTACTTC	CASSWTEQGLGHQETQYF
TRBJ2-5	.	many	TRBV18	TGTGCCAGCAGCCAAGCTGGGGCTCAGGAGACCCAGTACTTC	CASSQAGAQETQYF
TRBJ2-3	.	.	TRBV7-2	TGTGCCAGCAGCTTAACGTCGGATATCACAGATACGCAGTATTTT	CASSLTSDITDTQYF
TRBJ2-3	.	few	TRBV6-5	TGTGCCAGCAGTTCAGACAGTTCGTATACGCAGTATTTT	CASSSDSSYTQYF
TRBJ2-3	TRBD2	few	TRBV4-3	TGCGCCAGCAGCCAAGGTTCCGGGACTTCTATAGCGGGAGTAATGGGAGATACGCAGTATTTT	CASSQGSGTSIAGVMGDTQYF
TRBJ2-5	.	.	TRBV6-6	TGTGCCAGCAGTGTCGGGACTCCAAGCTACGGGCAGTACTTC	CASSVGTPSYGQYF
TRBJ1-5	.	.	TRBV3-1	TGTGCCAGCAGTCCCCAGGGTGCGCCCCAGCATTTT	CASSPQGAPQHF
TRBJ2-3	TRBD2	few	TRBV4-2	TGTGCCAGCAGCCAAGATTGGACTAGCGGGAGGAGTGGGGGCACAGATACGCAGTATTTT	CASSQDWTSGRSGGTDTQYF
TRBJ1-2	.	.	TRBV4-2	TGTGCCAGCAGCCAAGATTTCGGGAGAGAGTTTCTTTATGGCTACACCTTC	CASSQDFGREFLYGYTF